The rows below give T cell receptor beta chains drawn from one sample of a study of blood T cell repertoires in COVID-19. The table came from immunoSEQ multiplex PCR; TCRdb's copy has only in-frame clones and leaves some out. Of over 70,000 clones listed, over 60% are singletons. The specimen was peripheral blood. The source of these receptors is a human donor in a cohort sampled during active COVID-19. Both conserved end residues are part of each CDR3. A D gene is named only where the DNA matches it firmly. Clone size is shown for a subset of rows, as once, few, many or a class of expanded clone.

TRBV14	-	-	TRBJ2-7	TGTGCCAGCAGCCAGTTGGCGGGCTACGAGCAGTACTTC	CASSQLAGYEQYF
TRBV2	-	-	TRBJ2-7	TGTGCCAGCAGAGATGGACAGTTATACGAGCAGTACTTC	CASRDGQLYEQYF
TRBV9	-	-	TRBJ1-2	TGTGCCAGCAGCCTAAACCCCCGGGACAAGGGGGATGGCTACACCTTC	CASSLNPRDKGDGYTF
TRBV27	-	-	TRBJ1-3	TGTGCCAGCAGTTTGTCTTCTGGAAACACCATATATTTT	CASSLSSGNTIYF
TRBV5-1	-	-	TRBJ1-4	TGCGCCAGCAGCTTGTGGCCCGATAATGAAAAACTGTTTTTT	CASSLWPDNEKLFF
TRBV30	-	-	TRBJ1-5	TGTGCCTGGAGTAAAGGGGCGCAGGCTGGTCAGCCCCAGCATTTT	CAWSKGAQAGQPQHF
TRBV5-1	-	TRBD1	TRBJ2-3	TGCGCCAGCAGCACGGGACAGGGTTCCTTCACAGATACGCAGTATTTT	CASSTGQGSFTDTQYF
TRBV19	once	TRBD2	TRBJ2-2	TGTGCCAGTAGTATAGGCGGGAGCACCGGGGAGCTGTTTTTT	CASSIGGSTGELFF
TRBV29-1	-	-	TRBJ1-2	TGCAGCGTTGGGGGTAATCGGGGTGCCTACGGCTACACCTTC	CSVGGNRGAYGYTF
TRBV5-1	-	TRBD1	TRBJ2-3	TGCGCCAGCAGCTTGGACGGGACAGGGGTAAAAGATACGCAGTATTTT	CASSLDGTGVKDTQYF
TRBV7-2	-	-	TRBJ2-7	TGTGCCAGCAGCCGCAGGGGAAGCTCCTACGAGCAGTACTTC	CASSRRGSSYEQYF
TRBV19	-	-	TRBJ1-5	TGTGCCAGTAGAGATGGGGGGGCTAGCAATCAGCCCCAGCATTTT	CASRDGGASNQPQHF
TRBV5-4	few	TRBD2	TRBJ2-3	TGTGCCAGCACCAGCGGGGGGTTGGCAGATACGCAGTATTTT	CASTSGGLADTQYF
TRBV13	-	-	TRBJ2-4	TGTGCCAGCAGCTCCCAGGGTATAGCCAAAAACATTCAGTACTTC	CASSSQGIAKNIQYF
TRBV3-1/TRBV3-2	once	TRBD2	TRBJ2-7	TGTGCCAGCAGCCAAGAACTAGCGGGAGGTGTTCTATACGAGCAGTACTTC	CASSQELAGGVLYEQYF
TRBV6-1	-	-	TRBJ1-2	TGTGCCAGCAGTGAAGAAGCGGGGAGCGGCTACACCTTC	CASSEEAGSGYTF
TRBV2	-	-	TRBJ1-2	TGTGCCAGCTATAACTATGGCTACACCTTC	CASYNYGYTF
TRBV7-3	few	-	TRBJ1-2	TGTGCCAGCAGCTTAAACAGGGCCACTAACTATGGCTACACCTTC	CASSLNRATNYGYTF
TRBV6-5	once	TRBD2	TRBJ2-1	TGTGCCAGCAGTATAACTAGCGGGAGAGATGAGCAGTTCTTC	CASSITSGRDEQFF
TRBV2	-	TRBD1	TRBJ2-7	TGTGCCAGCAGTGAAGGGGGGACAGGGAACTACGAGCAGTACTTC	CASSEGGTGNYEQYF
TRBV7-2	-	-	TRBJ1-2	TGTGCCAGCAGCCGGGGGGGTACGTTGGGGCCCGGTGGCTACACCTTC	CASSRGGTLGPGGYTF
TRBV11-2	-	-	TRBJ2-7	TGTGCCAGCAGCTTAGAGGGCCTCTACGGACAGTACTTC	CASSLEGLYGQYF
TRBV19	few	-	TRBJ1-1	TGTGCCAGTACCATAGTTGGGCGGGGGCGCGGGTCTGAAGCTTTCTTT	CASTIVGRGRGSEAFF